This T cell receptor beta chain derives from a study of OX40 agonist ivuxolimab in advanced cancers. About the research overall: Intravenous ivuxolimab at 0.01 to 10 mg/kg was given to patients every 2 weeks. Patients with hepatocellular carcinoma, melanoma, renal cell or head and neck cancer made up the dose-escalation patients.

Profiling relied on immunoSEQ multiplex PCR, and the TCRdb table lists in-frame clones only, not all of them. The sample yields about 100,000 clones, about 88% seen once. The CDR3 runs to 16 residues. This clone was detected only once. The TCR sequence derives from an adult with an advanced solid tumor such as melanoma, head and neck, liver or kidney cancer. The chain combines TRBV21-1 with TRBJ2-2; the table's D call, TRBD2, was not checked against the DNA. TRBV21-1 is assigned pseudogene status. Source: CD4+ or CD8+ T cells sorted from blood, taken in a trial of the OX40 agonist ivuxolimab. CDR3 region: CASSKVSGGATGELFF. As DNA, the CDR3 is TGTGCCAGCAGCAAAGTTTCGGGGGGCGCGACCGGGGAGCTGTTTTTT.